This T cell receptor (beta chain) comes out of a study of blood T cell repertoires in COVID-19 (dated by TCRdb to about 2020). About the investigation overall: Samples from collaborators originated in the United States, Italy and Spain and spanned both the acute and convalescent phases of COVID-19. Where available, HLA class I and class II types were obtained from metadata supplied by the sample provider rather than from assay-based typing. Subjects who had been exposed to COVID-19, were actively infected with it, or had recovered from it provided the deeply sampled blood TCRbeta repertoires that made up the dataset. The repertoires were released in a freely available public database intended as a resource for research on the immune response to SARS-CoV-2. The samples were drawn from two sources: the first 160 participants of the ongoing ImmuneRACE study, and about 1,300 subjects contributed by 6 global collaborators. The prospective study material was composed of cDNA or gDNA derived from T cells, B-cell-depleted T cells, or PBMCs. Sample metadata almost always included a de-identified subject ID, COVID-19 status, age in years and sex. The study at large found these results: How much clinical and demographic metadata was included differed by source and by participant, and the metadata was provided uncurated.

The CDR3 has 15 amino acids, counting the end cysteine and phenylalanine. Just CDR3 DNA is preserved here, 45 bases in frame from base 1. V ends up 6 bases short and J 0 bases short, with an unmatched junction base count of 4. As encoded in the germline V gene, CDR1 is ENHRY while CDR2 is SYGVKD. The immunoSEQ Assay, a bias-controlled multiplex PCR, was used to amplify TCRbeta CDR3 regions from genomic DNA. In the source study's methods: The number of nucleated cells in each sample was estimated by amplification of reference gene primers within the assay. To quantify the absolute abundance of each unique TCRbeta CDR3 rearrangement, sequence reads were collapsed and filtered. Productive Simpson clonality was computed per sample as the square root of Simpson's diversity index over productive rearrangements. TCRdb stores this immuneACCESS table with in-frame sequences only. Part of the clones is absent; in the studies checked, under half of the shortfall reflects unresolved V genes, and no reason is known for the rest. V, J and clone size reflect that table, while D and trimming were determined from the DNA. The sample contains approximately 69,000 clones, roughly 87% of them found a single time. The ten biggest clones cover roughly 13% of the sample.

Regarding this clone: The specificity of this receptor is unknown. No much larger clone is present one base from it, and per-base qualities are unavailable.

Whole blood was collected in K2EDTA tubes by collaborating institutions according to the institutions' own protocols. Collaborator samples were shipped for TCRbeta analysis as frozen whole blood, isolated PBMCs, or DNA extracted from either sample type. The sequencing input was peripheral blood. The rearrangement joined TRBV10-3 to TRBJ2-7, and 11 bases in between align with TRBD2. This sequence originates from a woman older than 75 with acute or convalescent COVID-19. The CDR3 protein sequence reads: CAISGTSGGSYEQYF. The DNA sequence reads TGTGCCATCAGCGGGACTAGCGGAGGCTCCTACGAGCAGTACTTC.